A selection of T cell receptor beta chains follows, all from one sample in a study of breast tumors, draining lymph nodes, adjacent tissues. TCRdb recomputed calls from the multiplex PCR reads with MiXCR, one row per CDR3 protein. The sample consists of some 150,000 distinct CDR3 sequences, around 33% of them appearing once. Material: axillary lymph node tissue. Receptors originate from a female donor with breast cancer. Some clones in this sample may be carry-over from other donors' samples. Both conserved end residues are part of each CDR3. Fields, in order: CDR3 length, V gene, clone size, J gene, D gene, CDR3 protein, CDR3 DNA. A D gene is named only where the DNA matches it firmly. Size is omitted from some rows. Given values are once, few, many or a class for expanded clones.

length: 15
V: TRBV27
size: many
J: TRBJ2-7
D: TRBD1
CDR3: CASSPSGTGTYEQYF
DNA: TGTGCCAGCAGTCCGTCCGGGACAGGCACCTACGAGCAGTACTTC

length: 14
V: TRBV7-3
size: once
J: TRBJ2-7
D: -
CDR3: CASSLNGEVYEQYF
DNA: TGTGCCAGCAGCTTAAATGGAGAGGTCTACGAGCAGTACTTC

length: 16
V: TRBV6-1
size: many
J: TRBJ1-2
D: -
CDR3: CASSEPRMGGRYGYTF
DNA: TGTGCCAGCAGTGAGCCCAGGATGGGGGGGAGGTATGGCTACACCTTC

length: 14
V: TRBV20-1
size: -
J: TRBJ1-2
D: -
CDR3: CSASSSGIYYGYTF
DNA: TGCAGTGCCAGCAGTTCTGGGATTTACTATGGCTACACCTTC

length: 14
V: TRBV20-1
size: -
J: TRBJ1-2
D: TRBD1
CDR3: CSARTETGNYGYTF
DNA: TGCAGTGCGCGCACCGAGACAGGGAACTATGGCTACACCTTC

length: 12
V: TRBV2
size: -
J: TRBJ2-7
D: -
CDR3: CAGSPGVYEQYF
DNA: TGTGCCGGCAGCCCGGGTGTCTACGAGCAGTACTTC

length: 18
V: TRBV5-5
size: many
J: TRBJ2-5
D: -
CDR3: CASSLAFLGGGLGETQYF
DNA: TGTGCCAGCAGCTTGGCCTTCTTAGGGGGGGGTCTAGGGGAGACCCAGTACTTC

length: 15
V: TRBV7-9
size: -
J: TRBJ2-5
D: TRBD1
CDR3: CASSFTGGYGEAQYF
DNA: TGTGCCAGCAGCTTTACAGGGGGCTACGGGGAGGCCCAGTACTTC

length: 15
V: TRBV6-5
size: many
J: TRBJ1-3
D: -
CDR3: CASSPDRSSGNTIYF
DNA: TGTGCCAGCAGTCCCGACAGGAGCTCTGGAAACACCATATATTTT

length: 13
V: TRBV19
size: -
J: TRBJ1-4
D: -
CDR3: CASSTPGVPLLFF
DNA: TGCGCCAGTAGTACCCCCGGGGTGCCCTTACTGTTTTTT

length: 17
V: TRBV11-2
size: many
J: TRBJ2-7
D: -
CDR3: CASSPVSEWTGRYEQYF
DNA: TGTGCCAGCAGCCCGGTGAGCGAGTGGACTGGGAGGTACGAGCAGTACTTC

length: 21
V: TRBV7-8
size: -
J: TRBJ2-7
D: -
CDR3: CASSFYICSASRWDRSYEQYF
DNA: -

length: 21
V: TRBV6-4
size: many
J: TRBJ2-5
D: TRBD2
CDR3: CASIQMAPSSGSRVRQETQYF
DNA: TGTGCCAGCATCCAAATGGCCCCCTCTAGCGGGAGTCGTGTTAGGCAAGAGACCCAGTACTTC

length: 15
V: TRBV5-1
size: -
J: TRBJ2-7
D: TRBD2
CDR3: CASRDVTGLAGEQYF
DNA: TGCGCCAGCAGGGATGTTACAGGACTAGCGGGCGAGCAGTACTTC

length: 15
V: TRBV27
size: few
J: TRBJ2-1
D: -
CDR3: CASRYRGRRGDEQFF
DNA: TGTGCCAGCAGATATAGGGGACGGCGAGGGGATGAGCAGTTCTTC

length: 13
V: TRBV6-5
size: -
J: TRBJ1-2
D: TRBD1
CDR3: CASSHSRGRGYTF
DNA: TGTGCCAGCAGTCACTCCAGGGGGCGAGGCTACACCTTC

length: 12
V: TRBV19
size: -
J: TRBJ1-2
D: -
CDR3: CASSHGYYGYAF
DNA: TGTGCCAGTAGTCACGGATACTATGGCTACGCCTTC

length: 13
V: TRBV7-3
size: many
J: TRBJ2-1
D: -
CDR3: CASSLGSYNEQFF
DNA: TGTGCCAGCAGCTTAGGAAGTTACAATGAGCAGTTCTTC

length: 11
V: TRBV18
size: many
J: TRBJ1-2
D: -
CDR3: CASSPGEGYTF
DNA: TGTGCCAGCTCACCAGGGGAAGGCTACACCTTC

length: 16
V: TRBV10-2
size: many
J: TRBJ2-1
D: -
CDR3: CASTALVGGPYNEQFF
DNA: TGCGCCAGCACGGCCCTCGTTGGGGGCCCCTACAATGAGCAGTTCTTC

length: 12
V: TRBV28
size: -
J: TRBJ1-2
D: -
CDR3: CASSFWGMGYTF
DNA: TGTGCCAGCAGTTTTTGGGGGATGGGCTACACCTTC

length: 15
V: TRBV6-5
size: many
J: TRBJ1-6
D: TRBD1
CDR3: CASRPDRGYNSPLHF
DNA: TGTGCCAGCAGACCCGACAGGGGTTATAATTCACCCCTCCACTTT

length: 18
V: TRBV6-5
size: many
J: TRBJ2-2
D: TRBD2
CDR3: CASSLGTSGAPVTGELFF
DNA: TGTGCCAGCAGCCTCGGGACTAGCGGGGCCCCAGTCACCGGGGAGCTGTTTTTT

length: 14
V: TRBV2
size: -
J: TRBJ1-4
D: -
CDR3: CATSPQGKNEKLFF
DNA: TGTGCCACTTCCCCGCAAGGGAAGAATGAAAAACTGTTTTTT

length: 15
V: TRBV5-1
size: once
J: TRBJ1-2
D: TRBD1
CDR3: CASSLRDRVGYGYTF
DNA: TGCGCCAGCAGCCTCCGGGACAGGGTGGGCTATGGCTACACCTTC

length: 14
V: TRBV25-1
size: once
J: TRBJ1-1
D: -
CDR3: CAGSEVDKNTEAFF
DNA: TGTGCCGGCAGTGAAGTGGACAAGAACACTGAAGCTTTCTTT

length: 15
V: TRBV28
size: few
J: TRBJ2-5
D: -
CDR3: CASSWGRQTQETQYF
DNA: TGTGCCAGCAGTTGGGGACGGCAGACACAAGAGACCCAGTACTTC